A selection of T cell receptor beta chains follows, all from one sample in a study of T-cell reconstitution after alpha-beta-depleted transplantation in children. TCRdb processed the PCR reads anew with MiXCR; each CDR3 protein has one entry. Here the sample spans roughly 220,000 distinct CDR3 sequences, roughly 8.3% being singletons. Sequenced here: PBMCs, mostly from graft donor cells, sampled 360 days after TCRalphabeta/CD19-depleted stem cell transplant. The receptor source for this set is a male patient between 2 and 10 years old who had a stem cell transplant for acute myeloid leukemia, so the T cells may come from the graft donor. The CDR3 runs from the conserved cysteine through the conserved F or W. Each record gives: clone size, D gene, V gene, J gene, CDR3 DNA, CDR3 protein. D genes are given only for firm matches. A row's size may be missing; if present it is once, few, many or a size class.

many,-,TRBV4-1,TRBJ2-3,TGCGCCAGCAGCCAAGGAGACCACAACGCGGGTACGCAGTATTTT,CASSQGDHNAGTQYF
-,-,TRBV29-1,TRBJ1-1,TGCAGCGTTTACGGGCACACTGAAGCTTTCTTT,CSVYGHTEAFF
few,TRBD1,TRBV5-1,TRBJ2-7,TGCGCCAGCAGTAGACAGGGTAACTCCTACGAGCAGTACTTC,CASSRQGNSYEQYF
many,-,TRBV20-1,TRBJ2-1,TGCAGTGCTACTTCTGACGGGGGCCAAGCGTCGAGAATCTACAATGAGCAGTTCTTC,CSATSDGGQASRIYNEQFF
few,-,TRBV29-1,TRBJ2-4,TGCAGCGTTGGCGGAATCCAAAACATTCAGTACTTC,CSVGGIQNIQYF
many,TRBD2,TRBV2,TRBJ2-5,TGTGCCAGCAGTGGTAGTAGCGGGGGAGGCGAGACCCAGTACTTC,CASSGSSGGGETQYF
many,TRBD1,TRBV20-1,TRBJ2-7,TGCAGTGCTAGGGTTGGGACAGGGAACGAGCAGTACTTC,CSARVGTGNEQYF
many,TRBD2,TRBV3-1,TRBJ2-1,TGTGCCAGCAGCCTAGGACTAGCGGGGGACTTTTTGAATGAGCAGTTCTTC,CASSLGLAGDFLNEQFF
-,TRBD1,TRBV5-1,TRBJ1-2,TGCGCCAGCAGCTCCACGATAAGAACAGGGGATTCCCCCAAATACTATGGCTACACCTTC,CASSSTIRTGDSPKYYGYTF
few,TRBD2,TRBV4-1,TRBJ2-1,TGCGCCAGCAGCCTCCCTAAGGGGGGACTAGCACCCAGAGGACGGAATGAGCAGTTCTTC,CASSLPKGGLAPRGRNEQFF
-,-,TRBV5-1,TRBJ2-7,TGCGCCAGCAGCAGGGGGGCTCTCCGAGACGAGCAGTACTTC,CASSRGALRDEQYF
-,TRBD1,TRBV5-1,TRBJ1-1,TGCGCCAGCAGCCCAGAGACAGGGCGGAACACTGAAGCTTTCTTT,CASSPETGRNTEAFF
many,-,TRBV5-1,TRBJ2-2,TGCGCCAGCAGCAGTTCACAGGGTCCCGGGGAGCTGTTTTTT,CASSSSQGPGELFF
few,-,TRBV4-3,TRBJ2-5,TGCGCCAGCAGCCAAGGGACAGCCCAAGAGACCCAGTACTTC,CASSQGTAQETQYF
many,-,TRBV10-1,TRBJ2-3,TGCGCCAGCAGTGATGGGGGGGGCTCAGATACGCAGTATTTT,CASSDGGGSDTQYF
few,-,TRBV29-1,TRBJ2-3,TGCAGCGACAAACGTACCGCAGCCAGCACAGATACGCAGTATTTT,CSDKRTAASTDTQYF
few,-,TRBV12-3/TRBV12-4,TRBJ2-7,TGTGCCAGCAGAAAGGACAGCCTCTCCTACGAGCAGTACTTC,CASRKDSLSYEQYF
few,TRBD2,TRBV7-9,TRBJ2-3,TGTGCCAGCAAGGATAGCGGGAGGAGCACAGATACGCAGTATTTT,CASKDSGRSTDTQYF
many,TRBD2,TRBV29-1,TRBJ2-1,TGCAGCGTAGGGGGACTAGCGGAGAACAATGAGCAGTTCTTC,CSVGGLAENNEQFF
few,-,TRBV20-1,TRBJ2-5,TGCAGTGCCAAAACTAGAGTAGGGGCTCAAGAGACCCAGTACTTC,CSAKTRVGAQETQYF
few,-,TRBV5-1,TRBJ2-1,TGCGCCTCCTCCGAGGGGCCGAGCTCCTACAATGAGCAGTTCTTC,CASSEGPSSYNEQFF
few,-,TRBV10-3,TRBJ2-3,TGTGCCATCAGTGCCGCCCAGCGGGGCACAGATACGCAGTATTTT,CAISAAQRGTDTQYF
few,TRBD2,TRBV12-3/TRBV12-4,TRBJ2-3,TGTGCCAGCAGTCCCGCCCGTCGCGGGGGGACAGATACGCAGTATTTT,CASSPARRGGTDTQYF
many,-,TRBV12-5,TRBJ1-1,TGTGCTAGTGGGCTACAGGGCAGTTACACTGAAGCTTTCTTT,CASGLQGSYTEAFF
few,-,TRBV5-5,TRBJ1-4,TGTGCCAGCAGCTTGTCCGACAGGCGGGGTAATGAAAAACTGTTTTTT,CASSLSDRRGNEKLFF
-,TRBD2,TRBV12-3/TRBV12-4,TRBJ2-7,TGTGCCAGCAGTTCCCATGCGGGACTAGCGGGTTTGCGCGCCTACGAGCAGTACTTC,CASSSHAGLAGLRAYEQYF
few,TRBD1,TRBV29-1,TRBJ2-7,TGCAGCGTCCTCCGGGACAGAGATTTCGAGCAGTACTTC,CSVLRDRDFEQYF
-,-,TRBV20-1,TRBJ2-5,TGCAGTGCCCCCTACTGGGAGACCCAGTACTTC,CSAPYWETQYF
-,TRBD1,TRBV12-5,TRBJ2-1,TGTGCTAGTGGTTTGGTAGTGGGACAGGGGTTTCATGAGCAGTTCTTC,CASGLVVGQGFHEQFF
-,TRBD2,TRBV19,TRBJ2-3,TGTGCCAGTAGTCCTCGGACTAGCGGGTACGCAGATACGCAGTATTTT,CASSPRTSGYADTQYF